Described below is a single TCR beta chain sequence and its context. Its matching antigen is unknown. One entry per CDR3 protein results from TCRdb running MiXCR on the 5' RACE reads. The table includes under 700,000 distinct CDR3 sequences, roughly 17% detected once. V was pared by 0 bases and J by 2 bases, with 7 bases of the junction left unmatched. Germline CDR1 is SGHNT and CDR2 is YYREEE (reference sequence). The CDR3 totals 16 residues. This entry is derived from a study of T cells after yellow fever vaccination. Whole-study results and caveats: Among all clonotypes, a small share was observed in both CD4 and CD8 compartments.

Sequencing was performed on PBMCs, taken 5 days after the first yellow fever vaccination. The sequence came from a man between 18 and 35 years old who received the YFV17D yellow fever vaccine. The chain employs TRBV5-4 and TRBJ2-5, with 7 bases identical to TRBD2. The CDR3 nucleotides read TGTGCCAGCAGCTTGGCCCTCGGGGGGAATCAAGAGACCCAGTACTTC. Translated: CASSLALGGNQETQYF.